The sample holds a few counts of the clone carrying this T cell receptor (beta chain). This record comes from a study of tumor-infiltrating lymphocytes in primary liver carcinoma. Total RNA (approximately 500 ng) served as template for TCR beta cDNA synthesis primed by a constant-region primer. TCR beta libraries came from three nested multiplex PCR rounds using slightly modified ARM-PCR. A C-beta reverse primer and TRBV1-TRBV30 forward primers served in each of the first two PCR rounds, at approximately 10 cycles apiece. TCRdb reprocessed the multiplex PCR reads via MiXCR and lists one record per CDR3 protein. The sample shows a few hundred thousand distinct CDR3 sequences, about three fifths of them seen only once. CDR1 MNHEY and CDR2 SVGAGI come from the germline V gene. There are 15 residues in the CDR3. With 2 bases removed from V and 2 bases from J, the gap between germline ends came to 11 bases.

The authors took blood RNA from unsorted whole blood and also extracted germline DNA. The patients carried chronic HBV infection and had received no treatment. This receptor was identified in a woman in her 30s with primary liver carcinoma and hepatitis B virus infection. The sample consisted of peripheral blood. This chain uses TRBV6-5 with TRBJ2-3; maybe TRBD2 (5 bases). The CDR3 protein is CASSYNDGNTDTQYF. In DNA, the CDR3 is TGTGCCAGCAGTTACAACGACGGGAACACAGATACGCAGTATTTT.